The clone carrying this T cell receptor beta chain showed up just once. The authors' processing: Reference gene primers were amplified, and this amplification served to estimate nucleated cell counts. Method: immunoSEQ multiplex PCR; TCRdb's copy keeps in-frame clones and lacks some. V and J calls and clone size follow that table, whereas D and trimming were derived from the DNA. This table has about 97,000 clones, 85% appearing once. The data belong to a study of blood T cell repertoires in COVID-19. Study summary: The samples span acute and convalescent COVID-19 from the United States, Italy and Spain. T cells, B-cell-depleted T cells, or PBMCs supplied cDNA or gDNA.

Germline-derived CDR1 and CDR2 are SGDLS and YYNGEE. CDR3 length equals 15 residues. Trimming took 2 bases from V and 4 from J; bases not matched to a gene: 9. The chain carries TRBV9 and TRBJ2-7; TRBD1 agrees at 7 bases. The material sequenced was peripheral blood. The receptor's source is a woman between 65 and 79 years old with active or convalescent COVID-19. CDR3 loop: CASSVGQEVVYEQYF. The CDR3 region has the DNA TGTGCCAGCAGCGTCGGACAGGAGGTTGTATACGAGCAGTACTTC.